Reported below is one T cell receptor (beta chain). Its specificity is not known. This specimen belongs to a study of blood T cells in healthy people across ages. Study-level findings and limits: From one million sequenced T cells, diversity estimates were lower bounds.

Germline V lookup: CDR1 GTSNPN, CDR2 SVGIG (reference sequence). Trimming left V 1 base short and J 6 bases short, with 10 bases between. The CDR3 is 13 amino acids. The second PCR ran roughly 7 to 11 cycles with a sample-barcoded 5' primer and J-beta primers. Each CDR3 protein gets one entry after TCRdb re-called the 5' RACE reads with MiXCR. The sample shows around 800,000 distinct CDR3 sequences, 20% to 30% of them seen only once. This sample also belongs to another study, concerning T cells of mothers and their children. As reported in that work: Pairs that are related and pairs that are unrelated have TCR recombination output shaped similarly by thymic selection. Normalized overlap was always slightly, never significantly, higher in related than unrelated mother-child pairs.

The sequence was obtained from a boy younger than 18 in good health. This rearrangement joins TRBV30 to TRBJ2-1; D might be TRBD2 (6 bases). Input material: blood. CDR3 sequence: CAWSAFGSNEQFF. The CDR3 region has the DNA TGTGCCTGGAGTGCTTTCGGGAGCAATGAGCAGTTCTTC. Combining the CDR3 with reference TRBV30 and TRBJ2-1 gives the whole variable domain SQTIHQWPATLVQPVGSPLSLECTVEGTSNPNLYWYRQAAGRGLQLLFYSVGIGQISSEVPQNLSASRPQDRQFILSSKKLLLSDSGFYLCAWSAFGSNEQFFGPGTRLTVL.